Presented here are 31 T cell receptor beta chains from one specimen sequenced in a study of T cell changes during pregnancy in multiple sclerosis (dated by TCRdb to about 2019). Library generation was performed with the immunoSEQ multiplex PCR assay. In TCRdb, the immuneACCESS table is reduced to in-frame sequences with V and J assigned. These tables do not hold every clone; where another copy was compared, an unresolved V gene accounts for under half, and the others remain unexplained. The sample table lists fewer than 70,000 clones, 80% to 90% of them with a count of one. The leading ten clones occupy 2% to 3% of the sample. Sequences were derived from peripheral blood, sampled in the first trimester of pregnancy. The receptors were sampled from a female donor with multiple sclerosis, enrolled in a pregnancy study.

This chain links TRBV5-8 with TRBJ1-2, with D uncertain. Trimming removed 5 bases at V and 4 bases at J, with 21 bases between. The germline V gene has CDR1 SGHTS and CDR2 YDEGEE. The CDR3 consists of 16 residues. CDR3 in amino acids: CASSLYDPYILYGYTF. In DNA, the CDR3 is TGTGCCAGCAGTCTTTATGATCCTTACATTCTCTATGGCTACACCTTC.

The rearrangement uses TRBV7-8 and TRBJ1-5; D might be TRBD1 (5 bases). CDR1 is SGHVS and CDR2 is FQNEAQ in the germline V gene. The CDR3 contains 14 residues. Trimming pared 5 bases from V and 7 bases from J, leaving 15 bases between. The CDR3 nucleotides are TGTGCCAGCAGCCCGCCGGGGGAAGGACAGCCCCAGCATTTT. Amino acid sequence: CASSPPGEGQPQHF.

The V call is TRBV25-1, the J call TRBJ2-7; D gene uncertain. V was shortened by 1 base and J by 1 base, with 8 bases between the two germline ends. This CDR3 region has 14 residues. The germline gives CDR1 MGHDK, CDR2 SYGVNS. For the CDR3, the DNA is TGTGCCAGCAGTGAATTCACAGATTCCTACGAGCAGTACTTC. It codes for CASSEFTDSYEQYF.

CDR3 residues: CASSPSGGAYNEQFF. In DNA form, the CDR3 reads TGTGCCAGCAGCCCAAGCGGGGGGGCCTACAATGAGCAGTTCTTC. V gene TRBV7-2 combines with J gene TRBJ2-1; 10 bases line up with TRBD2. Losses at the gene ends were 5 bases for V and 2 bases for J; bases not matched to a gene: 3. Germline V gene sequence: CDR1 SGHTA, CDR2 FQGNSA. The CDR3 runs 15 residues.

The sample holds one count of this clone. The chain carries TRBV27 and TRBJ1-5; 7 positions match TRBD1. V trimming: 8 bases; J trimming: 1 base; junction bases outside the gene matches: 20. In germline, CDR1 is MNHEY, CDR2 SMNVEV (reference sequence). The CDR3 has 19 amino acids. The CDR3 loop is CASLPLDRRPNISNQPQHF. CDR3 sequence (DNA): TGTGCCAGCCTACCCTTGGACAGGCGCCCTAACATCAGCAATCAGCCCCAGCATTTT.

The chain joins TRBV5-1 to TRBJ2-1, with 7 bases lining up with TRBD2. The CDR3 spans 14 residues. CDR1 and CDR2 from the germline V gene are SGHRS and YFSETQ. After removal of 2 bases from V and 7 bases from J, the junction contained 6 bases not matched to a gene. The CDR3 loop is CASSFGGAGNEQFF. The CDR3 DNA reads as TGCGCCAGCAGCTTCGGGGGAGCGGGGAATGAGCAGTTCTTC.

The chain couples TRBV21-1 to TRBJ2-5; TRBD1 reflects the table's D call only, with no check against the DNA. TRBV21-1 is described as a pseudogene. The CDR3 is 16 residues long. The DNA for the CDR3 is TGTGCCAGCTCCGAAAGGCAGGACAGGCGCCAAGAGACCCAGTACTTC. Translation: CASSERQDRRQETQYF.

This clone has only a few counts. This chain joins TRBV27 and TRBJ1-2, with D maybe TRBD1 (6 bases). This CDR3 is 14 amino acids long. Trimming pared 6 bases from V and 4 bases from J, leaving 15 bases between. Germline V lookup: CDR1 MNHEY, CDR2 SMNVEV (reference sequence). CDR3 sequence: CASSTTGFGYGYTF. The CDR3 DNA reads TGTGCCAGCAGCACAACAGGGTTTGGCTATGGCTACACCTTC.

The CDR3 protein is CASSESGLSYEQYF. The CDR3 coding sequence is TGCGCCAGCAGTGAGTCGGGCCTCTCCTACGAGCAGTACTTC. This chain connects TRBV10-1 to TRBJ2-7; D call uncertain. This CDR3 contains 14 residues. V lost 0 bases, J lost 0 bases, and 6 bases lay in between. Germline V gene sequence: CDR1 WNHNN, CDR2 SYGVQD (reference sequence).

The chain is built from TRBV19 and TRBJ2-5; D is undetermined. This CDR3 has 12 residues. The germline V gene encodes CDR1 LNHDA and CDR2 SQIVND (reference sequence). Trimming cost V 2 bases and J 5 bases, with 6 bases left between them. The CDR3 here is CASSINSETQYF. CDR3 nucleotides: TGTGCCAGTAGTATAAACTCTGAGACCCAGTACTTC.

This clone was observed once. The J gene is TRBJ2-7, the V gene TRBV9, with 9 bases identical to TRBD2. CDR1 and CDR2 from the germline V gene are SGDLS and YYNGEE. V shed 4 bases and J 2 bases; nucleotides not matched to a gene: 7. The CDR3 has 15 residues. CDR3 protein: CASSPNAGGPYEQYF. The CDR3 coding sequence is TGTGCCAGCAGCCCAAATGCGGGAGGGCCCTACGAGCAGTACTTC.

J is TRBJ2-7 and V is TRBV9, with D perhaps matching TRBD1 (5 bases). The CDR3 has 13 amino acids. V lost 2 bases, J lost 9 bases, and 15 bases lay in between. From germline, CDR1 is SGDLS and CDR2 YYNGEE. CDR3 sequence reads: CASSVSTGSRQYF. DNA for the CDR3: TGTGCCAGCAGCGTTTCAACAGGTTCGCGGCAGTACTTC.

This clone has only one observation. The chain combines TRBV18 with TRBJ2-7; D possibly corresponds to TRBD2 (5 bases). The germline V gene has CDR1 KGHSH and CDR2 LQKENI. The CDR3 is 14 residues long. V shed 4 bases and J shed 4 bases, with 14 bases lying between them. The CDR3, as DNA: TGTGCCAGCTCACGCCCATCTCGGGAATACGAGCAGTACTTC. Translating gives CASSRPSREYEQYF.

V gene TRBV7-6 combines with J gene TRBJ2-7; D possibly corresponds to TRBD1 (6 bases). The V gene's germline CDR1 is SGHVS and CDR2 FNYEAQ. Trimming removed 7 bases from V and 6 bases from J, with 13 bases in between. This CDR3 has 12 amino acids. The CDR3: CASTTGQFEQYF. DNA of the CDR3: TGTGCCAGCACCACCGGACAGTTCGAGCAGTACTTC.

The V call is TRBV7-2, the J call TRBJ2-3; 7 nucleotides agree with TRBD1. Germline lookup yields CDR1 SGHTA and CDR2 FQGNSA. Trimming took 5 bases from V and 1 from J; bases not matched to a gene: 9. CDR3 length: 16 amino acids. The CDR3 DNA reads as TGTGCCAGCAGCGGACAGGTTTTGGGTGGCACAGATACGCAGTATTTT. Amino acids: CASSGQVLGGTDTQYF.

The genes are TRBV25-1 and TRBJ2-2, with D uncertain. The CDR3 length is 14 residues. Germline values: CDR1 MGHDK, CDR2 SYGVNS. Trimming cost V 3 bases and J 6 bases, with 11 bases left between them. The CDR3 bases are TGTGCCAGCAGTGAGGGCCGACCCCCCGGGGAGCTGTTTTTT. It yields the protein CASSEGRPPGELFF.

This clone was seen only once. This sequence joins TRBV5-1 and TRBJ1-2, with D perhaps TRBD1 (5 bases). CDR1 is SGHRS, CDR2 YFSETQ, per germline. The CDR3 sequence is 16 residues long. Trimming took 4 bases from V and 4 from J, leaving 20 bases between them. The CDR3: CASSPDGPQDSYGYTF. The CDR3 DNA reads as TGCGCCAGCAGCCCAGATGGTCCACAAGACAGCTATGGCTACACCTTC.

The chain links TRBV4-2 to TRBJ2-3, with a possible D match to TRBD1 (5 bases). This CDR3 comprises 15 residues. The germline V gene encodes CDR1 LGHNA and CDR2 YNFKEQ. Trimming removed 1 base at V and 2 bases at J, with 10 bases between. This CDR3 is CASSQAAGNTDTQYF. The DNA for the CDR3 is TGTGCCAGCAGCCAAGCGGCAGGGAACACAGATACGCAGTATTTT.

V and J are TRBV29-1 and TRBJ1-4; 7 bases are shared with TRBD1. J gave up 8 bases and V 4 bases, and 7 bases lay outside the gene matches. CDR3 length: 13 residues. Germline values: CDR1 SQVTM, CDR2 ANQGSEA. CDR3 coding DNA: TGCAGCGTTGTCCATGCCAGGGGGGAAAAACTGTTTTTT. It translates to CSVVHARGEKLFF. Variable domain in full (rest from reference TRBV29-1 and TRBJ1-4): SAVISQKPSRDICQRGTSLTIQCQVDSQVTMMFWYRQQPGQSLTLIATANQGSEATYESGFVIDKFPISRPNLTFSTLTVSNMSPEDSSIYLCSVVHARGEKLFFGSGTQLSVL.

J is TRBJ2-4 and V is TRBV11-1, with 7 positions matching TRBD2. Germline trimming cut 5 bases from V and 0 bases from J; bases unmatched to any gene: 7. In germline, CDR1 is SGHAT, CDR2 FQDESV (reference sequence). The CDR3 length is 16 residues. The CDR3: CASSASGKLAKNIQYF. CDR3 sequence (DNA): TGTGCCAGCAGCGCGAGCGGGAAGCTAGCCAAAAACATTCAGTACTTC.

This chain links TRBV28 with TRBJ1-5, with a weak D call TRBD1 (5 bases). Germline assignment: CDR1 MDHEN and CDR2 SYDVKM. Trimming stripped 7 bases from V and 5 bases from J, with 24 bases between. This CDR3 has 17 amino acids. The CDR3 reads CASNSGRSLPGDQPQHF. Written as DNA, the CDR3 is TGTGCCAGCAATTCGGGACGGTCTCTCCCGGGGGATCAGCCCCAGCATTTT.

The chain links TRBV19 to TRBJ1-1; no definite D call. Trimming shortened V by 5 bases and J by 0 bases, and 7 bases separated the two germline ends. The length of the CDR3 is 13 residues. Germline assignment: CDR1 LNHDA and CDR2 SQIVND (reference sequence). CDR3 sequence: CASSPSLNTEAFF. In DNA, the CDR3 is TGTGCCAGTAGTCCGAGCCTGAACACTGAAGCTTTCTTT. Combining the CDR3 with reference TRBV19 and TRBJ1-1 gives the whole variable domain DGGITQSPKYLFRKEGQNVTLSCEQNLNHDAMYWYRQDPGQGLRLIYYSQIVNDFQKGDIAEGYSVSREKKESFPLTVTSAQKNPTAFYLCASSPSLNTEAFFGQGTRLTVV.

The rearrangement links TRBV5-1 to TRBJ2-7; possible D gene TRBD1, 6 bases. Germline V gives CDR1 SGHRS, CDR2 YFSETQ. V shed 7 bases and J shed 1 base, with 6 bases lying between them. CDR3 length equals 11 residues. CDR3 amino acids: CASQGSYEQYF. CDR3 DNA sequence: TGCGCCAGCCAGGGGTCCTACGAGCAGTACTTC.

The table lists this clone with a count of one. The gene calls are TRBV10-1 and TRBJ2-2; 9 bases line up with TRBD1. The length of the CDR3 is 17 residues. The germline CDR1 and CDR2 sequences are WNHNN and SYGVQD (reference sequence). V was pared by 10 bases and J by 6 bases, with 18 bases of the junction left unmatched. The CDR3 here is CANEQGARLSWAGELFF. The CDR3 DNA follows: TGCGCCAACGAACAGGGGGCAAGACTTAGTTGGGCCGGGGAGCTGTTTTTT.

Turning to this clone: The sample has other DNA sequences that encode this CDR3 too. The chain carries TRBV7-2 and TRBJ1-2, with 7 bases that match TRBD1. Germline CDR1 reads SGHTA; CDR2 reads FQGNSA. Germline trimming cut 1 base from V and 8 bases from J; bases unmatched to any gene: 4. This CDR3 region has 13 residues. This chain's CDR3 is CASSLGGQNGYTF. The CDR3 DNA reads TGTGCCAGCAGCTTAGGGGGACAGAACGGCTACACCTTC.

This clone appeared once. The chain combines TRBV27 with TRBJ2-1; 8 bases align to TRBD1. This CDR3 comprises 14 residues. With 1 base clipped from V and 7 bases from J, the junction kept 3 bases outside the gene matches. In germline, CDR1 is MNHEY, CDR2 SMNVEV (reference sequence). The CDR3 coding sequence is TGTGCCAGCAGTTTATTTCAGGGGGCTAATGAGCAGTTCTTC. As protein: CASSLFQGANEQFF.

The DNA of the CDR3 is TGTGCCTGGAGTGTACTCTCCACCAGGTTAGAAGCTTTCTTT. It translates to CAWSVLSTRLEAFF. The J gene is TRBJ1-1, the V gene TRBV30; D unclear. V was cut by 0 bases and J by 8 bases, with 16 bases left in between. The CDR3 runs to 14 residues. The germline CDR1 and CDR2 sequences are GTSNPN and SVGIG (reference sequence).

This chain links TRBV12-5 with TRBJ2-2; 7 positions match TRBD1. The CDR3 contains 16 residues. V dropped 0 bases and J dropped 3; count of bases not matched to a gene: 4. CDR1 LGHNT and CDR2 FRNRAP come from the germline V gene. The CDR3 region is CASGLVLGQDTGELFF. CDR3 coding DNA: TGTGCTAGTGGTTTGGTACTTGGACAGGACACCGGGGAGCTGTTTTTT.

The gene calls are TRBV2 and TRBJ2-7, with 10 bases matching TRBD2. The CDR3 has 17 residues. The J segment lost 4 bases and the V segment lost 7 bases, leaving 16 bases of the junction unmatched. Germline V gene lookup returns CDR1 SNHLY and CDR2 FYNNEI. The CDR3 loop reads CASTPGAVAGGRYEQYF. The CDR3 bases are TGTGCCAGCACGCCGGGGGCCGTAGCGGGAGGTCGGTACGAGCAGTACTTC.

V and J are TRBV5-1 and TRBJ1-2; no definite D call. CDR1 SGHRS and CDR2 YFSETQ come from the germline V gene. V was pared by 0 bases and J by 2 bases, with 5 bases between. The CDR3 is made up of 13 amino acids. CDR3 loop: CASSLAGNYGYTF. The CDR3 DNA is TGCGCCAGCAGCTTGGCAGGAAACTATGGCTACACCTTC.

CDR3 sequence reads: CASHQKGANVLTF. The CDR3 DNA follows: TGTGCCAGCCATCAAAAAGGGGCCAACGTCCTGACTTTC. The chain recombines TRBV7-9 with TRBJ2-6; D is uncertain. Germline CDR1 SEHNR, CDR2 FQNEAQ (reference sequence). V was cut by 8 bases and J by 4 bases, with 9 bases left in between. CDR3 size: 13 residues.